The TCR beta chain under discussion was sequenced for a study of monozygotic twins with cystic fibrosis. General study findings and limits: Nucleotide-identical clonotype sharing was significantly higher within monozygotic CF twin pairs than between unrelated CF individuals. In 13 of 16 pairs, V gene usage was closest to the co-twin's.

V was pared by 6 bases and J by 0 bases, with 5 bases between. The CDR3 totals 11 residues. Germline V lookup: CDR1 DFQATT, CDR2 SNEGSKA (reference sequence). Clones were read by immunoSEQ multiplex PCR, and TCRdb kept only the in-frame ones, dropping some. The sample lists about 8,000 clones; nearly 95% were seen once. This clone was recorded once. The antigen is not known. The TCR comes from a boy aged 2 to 10 with cystic fibrosis. The rearrangement joins TRBV20-1 to TRBJ2-5, with D unresolved. Specimen: blood. In DNA, the CDR3 is TGCAGTGCAAGCGACCAAGAGACCCAGTACTTC. Translating it yields CSASDQETQYF.